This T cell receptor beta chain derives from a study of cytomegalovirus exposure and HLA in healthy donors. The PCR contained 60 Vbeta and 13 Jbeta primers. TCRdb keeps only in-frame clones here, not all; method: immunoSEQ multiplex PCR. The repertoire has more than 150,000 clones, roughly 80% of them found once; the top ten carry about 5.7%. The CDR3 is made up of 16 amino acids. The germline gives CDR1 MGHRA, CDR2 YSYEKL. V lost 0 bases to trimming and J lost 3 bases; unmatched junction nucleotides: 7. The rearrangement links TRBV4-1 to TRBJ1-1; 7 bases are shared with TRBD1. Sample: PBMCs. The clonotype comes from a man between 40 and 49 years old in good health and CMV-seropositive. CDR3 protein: CASSQDGTVGDTEAFF. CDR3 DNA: TGCGCCAGCAGCCAAGATGGGACAGTAGGGGACACTGAAGCTTTCTTT.